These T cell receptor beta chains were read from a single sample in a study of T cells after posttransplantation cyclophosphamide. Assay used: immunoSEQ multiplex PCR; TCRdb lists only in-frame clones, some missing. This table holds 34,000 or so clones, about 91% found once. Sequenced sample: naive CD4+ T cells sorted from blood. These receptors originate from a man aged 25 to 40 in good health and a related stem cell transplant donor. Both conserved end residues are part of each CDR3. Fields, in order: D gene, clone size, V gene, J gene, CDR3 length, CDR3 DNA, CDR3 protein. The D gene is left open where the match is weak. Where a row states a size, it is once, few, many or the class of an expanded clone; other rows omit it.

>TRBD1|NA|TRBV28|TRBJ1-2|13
TGTGCCAGCAGTTACCGGACAGGGTATGGCTACACCTTC
CASSYRTGYGYTF
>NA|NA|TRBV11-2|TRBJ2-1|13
TGTGCCAGCAGCCCAGGCCCCTACAATGAGCAGTTCTTC
CASSPGPYNEQFF
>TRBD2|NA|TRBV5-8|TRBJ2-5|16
TGTGCCAGCAGCTTTCGTAGGAGCGGGGGGAGGGAGACCCAGTACTTC
CASSFRRSGGRETQYF
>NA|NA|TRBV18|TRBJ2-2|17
TGTGCCAGCTCACCACTTAGACGGGGGGCCGTCCCCGGGGAGCTGTTTTTT
CASSPLRRGAVPGELFF
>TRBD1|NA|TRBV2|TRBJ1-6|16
TGTGCCAGCAGTGGGGGGACAGGGAGTAATAATTCACCCCTCCACTTT
CASSGGTGSNNSPLHF
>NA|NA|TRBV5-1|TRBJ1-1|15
TGCGCCAGCAGCTTGGGGGGGCCTCTTAACACTGAAGCTTTCTTT
CASSLGGPLNTEAFF
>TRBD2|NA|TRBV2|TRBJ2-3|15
TGTGCCAGCAGTATGGCGGGGGGGCGCACAGATACGCAGTATTTT
CASSMAGGRTDTQYF
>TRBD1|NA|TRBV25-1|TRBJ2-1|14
TGTGCCAGCTCCTCTCCGGACAGGGGTTATGAGCAGTTCTTC
CASSSPDRGYEQFF
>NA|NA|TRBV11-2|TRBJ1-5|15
TGTGCCAGCAGCTGGGGGGATTATAGCAATCAGCCCCAGCATTTT
CASSWGDYSNQPQHF
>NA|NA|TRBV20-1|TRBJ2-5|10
TGCAGTGCTAGAGGCCAGAACCAGTACTTC
CSARGQNQYF
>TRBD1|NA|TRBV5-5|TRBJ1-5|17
TGTGCCAGCAGCTCCCGGGACAGGCTTCTAACCAATCAGCCCCAGCATTTT
CASSSRDRLLTNQPQHF
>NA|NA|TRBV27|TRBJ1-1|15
TGTGCCAGCACGGGGGGGCAGGGCATGAACACTGAAGCTTTCTTT
CASTGGQGMNTEAFF
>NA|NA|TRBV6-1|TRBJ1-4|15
TGTGCCAGCAGTGAAGCAGGGGGGGCAATTCAAAAACTGTTTTTT
CASSEAGGAIQKLFF
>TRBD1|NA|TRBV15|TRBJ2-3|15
TGTGCCACCAGCCGGGGGACAGGGGGATCGGATACGCAGTATTTT
CATSRGTGGSDTQYF
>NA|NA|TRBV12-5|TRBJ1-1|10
TGTGCTAGTGGTTTGGTACTGGCTTTCTTT
CASGLVLAFF
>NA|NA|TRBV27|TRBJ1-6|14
TGTGCCAGCAGTTTGAGGAACAGGGTGGAGCCCCTCCACTTT
CASSLRNRVEPLHF
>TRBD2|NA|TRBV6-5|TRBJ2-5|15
TGTGCCAGCAGTTCGCTGGGACTAGCGGAAGAGACCCAGTACTTC
CASSSLGLAEETQYF
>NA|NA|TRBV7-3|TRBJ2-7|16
TGTACCAGCAGCTTAACGTTAGTATCGGGGATCGGCGAGCAGTACTTC
CTSSLTLVSGIGEQYF
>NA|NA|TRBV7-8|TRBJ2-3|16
TGTGCCAGCAGCTTCCGGAGTGCTCCTAGCACAGATACGCAGTATTTT
CASSFRSAPSTDTQYF
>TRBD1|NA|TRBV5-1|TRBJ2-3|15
TGCGCCAGCAGCTTGGGGGGGACAGGGACAGATACGCAGTATTTT
CASSLGGTGTDTQYF
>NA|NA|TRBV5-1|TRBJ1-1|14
TGCGCCAGCAGCTTGGTTCCCAAGAACACTGAAGCTTTCTTT
CASSLVPKNTEAFF
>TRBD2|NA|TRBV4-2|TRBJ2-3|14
TGTGCCAGCGGACCTAGCGGGGGGGCAGATACGCAGTATTTT
CASGPSGGADTQYF
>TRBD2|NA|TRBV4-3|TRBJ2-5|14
TGCGCCAGCAGCCGAGCGGGGGGGACAGAGACCCAGTACTTC
CASSRAGGTETQYF
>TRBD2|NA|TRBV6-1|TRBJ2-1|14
TGTGCCAGCAAAGGTCTAGCGGGGACCAATGAGCAGTTCTTC
CASKGLAGTNEQFF
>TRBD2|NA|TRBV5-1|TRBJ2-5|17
TGCGCCAGCAGTTCCGGACTAGCGGCGTTCCTCCAAGAGACCCAGTACTTC
CASSSGLAAFLQETQYF
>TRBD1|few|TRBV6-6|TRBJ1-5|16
TGTGCCAGCACCCAAGGACAGGGGATTAGCAATCAGCCCCAGCATTTT
CASTQGQGISNQPQHF
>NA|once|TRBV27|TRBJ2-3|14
TGTGCCAGCAGTTCCTTTTCCGGCACAGATACGCAGTATTTT
CASSSFSGTDTQYF
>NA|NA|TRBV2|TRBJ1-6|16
TGTGCCAGCAGTATCGCCAGCCCGAAGGGGAATTCACCCCTCCACTTT
CASSIASPKGNSPLHF
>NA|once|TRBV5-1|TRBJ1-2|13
TGCGCCAGCAGCCCCTCCAGGGATTATGGCTACACCTTC
CASSPSRDYGYTF
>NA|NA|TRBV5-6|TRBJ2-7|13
TGTGCCAGCAGTCCCGCCGGGAGAGACGAGCAGTACTTC
CASSPAGRDEQYF
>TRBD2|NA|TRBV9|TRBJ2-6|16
TGTGCCAGCAGCAAGTCGGCGGGGGTTGGGGCCAACGTCCTGACTTTC
CASSKSAGVGANVLTF
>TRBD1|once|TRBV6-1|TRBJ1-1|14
TGTGCCAACCGAAGACAGGGGGTGAACACTGAAGCTTTCTTT
CANRRQGVNTEAFF
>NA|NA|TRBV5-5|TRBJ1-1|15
TGTGCCAGCAGCCCTCTCGGAGGGTTGAACACTGAAGCTTTCTTT
CASSPLGGLNTEAFF
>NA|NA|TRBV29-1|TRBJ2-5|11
TGCAGCGTTGAAAGAGGAGAGACCCAGTACTTC
CSVERGETQYF
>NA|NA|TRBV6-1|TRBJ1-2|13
TGTGCCAGCAGTACTCAGGCGCCCTATGGCTACACCTTC
CASSTQAPYGYTF
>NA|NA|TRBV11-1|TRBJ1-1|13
TGTGCCAGCAGCGTCCTACAGGGCTCTGAAGCTTTCTTT
CASSVLQGSEAFF
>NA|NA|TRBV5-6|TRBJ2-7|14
TGTGCCAGCAGCCCTCAGGGGCGACACTACGAGCAGTACTTC
CASSPQGRHYEQYF
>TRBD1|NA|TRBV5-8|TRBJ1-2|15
TGTGCCAGCAGCTTGGCGAGGGGGCTCGGCTATGGCTACACCTTC
CASSLARGLGYGYTF
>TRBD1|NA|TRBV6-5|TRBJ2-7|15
TGTGCCAGCAGTTACTCGGGGACAGGGAGTCCCGAGCAGTACTTC
CASSYSGTGSPEQYF
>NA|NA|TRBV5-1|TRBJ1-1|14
TGCGCCAGCAGCTCCGGGGGATTTGGCACTGAAGCTTTCTTT
CASSSGGFGTEAFF
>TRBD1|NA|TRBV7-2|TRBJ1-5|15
TGTGCCAGCAGCTTCAGGGGGACAAACAATCAGCCCCAGCATTTT
CASSFRGTNNQPQHF
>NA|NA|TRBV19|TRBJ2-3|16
TGTGCCAGTAGCTTCGGGACTCAAATCACCCCTTATACGCAGTATTTT
CASSFGTQITPYTQYF
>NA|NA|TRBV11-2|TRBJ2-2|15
TGTGCCAGCAGCTTAGGTCCAGGGCGAACCGGGGAGCTGTTTTTT
CASSLGPGRTGELFF
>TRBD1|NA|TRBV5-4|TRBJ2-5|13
TGTGCCAGCAGCAAGGACAGGGTGGAGACCCAGTACTTC
CASSKDRVETQYF
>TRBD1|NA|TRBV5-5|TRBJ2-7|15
TGTGCCAGCAGCCCGGCGGCAGGGGGTTTCTACGAGCAGTACTTC
CASSPAAGGFYEQYF
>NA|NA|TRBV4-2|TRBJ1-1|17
TGTGCCAGCAGCCAACCGTCGGCAGGGCGGACGAACACTGAAGCTTTCTTT
CASSQPSAGRTNTEAFF
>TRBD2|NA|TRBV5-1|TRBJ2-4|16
TGCGCCAGCAGCTTGGTAACTAGCGGGGCCAAAAACATTCAGTACTTC
CASSLVTSGAKNIQYF
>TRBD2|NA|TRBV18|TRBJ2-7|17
TGTGCCAGCTCACCGCTACCAAGACTAGCGGGGGGCTACGAGCAGTACTTC
CASSPLPRLAGGYEQYF
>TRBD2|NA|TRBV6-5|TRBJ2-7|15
TGTGCCAGCAGTACTACCCCGGGACTAGTTAACGAGCAGTACTTC
CASSTTPGLVNEQYF
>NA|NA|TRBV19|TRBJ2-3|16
TGTGCCAGTAGTCTACGTGGGCAATACATCACAGATACGCAGTATTTT
CASSLRGQYITDTQYF
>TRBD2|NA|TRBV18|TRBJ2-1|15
TGTGCCAGCTCACTGACTAGCGGGGTATACAATGAGCAGTTCTTC
CASSLTSGVYNEQFF
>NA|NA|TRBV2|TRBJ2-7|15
TGTGCCAGCAGTGAAGTGGCAGGGATTACCTACGAGCAGTACTTC
CASSEVAGITYEQYF
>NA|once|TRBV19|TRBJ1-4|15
TGTGCCAGTAGTATCCCCCTCGTCCGCGATGAAAAACTGTTTTTT
CASSIPLVRDEKLFF
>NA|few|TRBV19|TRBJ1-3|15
TGTGCCAGTAATACACGTCGGACTTCTGGAAACACCATATATTTT
CASNTRRTSGNTIYF
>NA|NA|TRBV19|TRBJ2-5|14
TGTGCCAGTAGTATAACAGGCCTAAAGGAGACCCAGTACTTC
CASSITGLKETQYF
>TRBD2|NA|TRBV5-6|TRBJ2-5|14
TGTGCCAGCAGCTTGGCCCAACTAGCGGAGACCCAGTACTTC
CASSLAQLAETQYF
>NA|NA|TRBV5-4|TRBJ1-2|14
TGTGCCAGCAGCTTACCCGCCAGGGACTATGGCTACACCTTC
CASSLPARDYGYTF
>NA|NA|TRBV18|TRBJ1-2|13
TGTGCCAGCTCAAGGCGGGACAACTATGGCTACACCTTC
CASSRRDNYGYTF
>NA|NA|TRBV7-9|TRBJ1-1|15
TGTGCCAGCAGCCAAACCGCAGGGGTGGGCACTGAAGCTTTCTTT
CASSQTAGVGTEAFF
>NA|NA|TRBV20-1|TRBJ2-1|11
TGCAGTGCCTGGACTGACGACGAAAGACTCTTC
CSAWTDDERLF